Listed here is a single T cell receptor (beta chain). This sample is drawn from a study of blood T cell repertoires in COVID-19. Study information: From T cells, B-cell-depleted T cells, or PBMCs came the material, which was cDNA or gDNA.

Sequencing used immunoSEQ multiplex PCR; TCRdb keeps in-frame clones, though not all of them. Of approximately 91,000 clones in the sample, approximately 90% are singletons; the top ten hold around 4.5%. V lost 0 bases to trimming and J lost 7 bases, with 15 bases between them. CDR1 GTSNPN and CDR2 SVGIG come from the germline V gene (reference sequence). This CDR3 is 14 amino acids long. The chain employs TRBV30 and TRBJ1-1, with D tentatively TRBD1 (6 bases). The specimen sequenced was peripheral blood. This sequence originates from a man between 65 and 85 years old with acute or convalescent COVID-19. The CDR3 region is CAWSVEQGNGEAFF. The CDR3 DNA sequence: TGTGCCTGGAGTGTTGAGCAGGGGAACGGTGAAGCTTTCTTT.